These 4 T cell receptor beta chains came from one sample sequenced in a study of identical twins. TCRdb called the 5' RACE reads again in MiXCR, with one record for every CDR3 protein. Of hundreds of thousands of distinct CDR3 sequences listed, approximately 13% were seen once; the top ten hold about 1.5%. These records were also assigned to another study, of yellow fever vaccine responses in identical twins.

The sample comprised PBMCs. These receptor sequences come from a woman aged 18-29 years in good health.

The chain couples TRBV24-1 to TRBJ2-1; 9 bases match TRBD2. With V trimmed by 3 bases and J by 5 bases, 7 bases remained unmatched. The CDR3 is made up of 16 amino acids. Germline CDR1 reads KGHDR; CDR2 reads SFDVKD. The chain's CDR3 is CATSDPRGLADNEQFF. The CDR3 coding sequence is TGTGCCACCAGTGATCCCCGGGGACTAGCCGACAATGAGCAGTTCTTC.

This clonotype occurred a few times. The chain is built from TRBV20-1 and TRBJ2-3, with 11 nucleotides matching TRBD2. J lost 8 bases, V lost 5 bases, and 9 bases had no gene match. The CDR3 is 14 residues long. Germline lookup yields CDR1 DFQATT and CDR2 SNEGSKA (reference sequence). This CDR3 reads CSAPGTSGGGTQYF. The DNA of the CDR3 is TGCAGTGCTCCCGGGACTAGCGGAGGGGGTACGCAGTATTTT.

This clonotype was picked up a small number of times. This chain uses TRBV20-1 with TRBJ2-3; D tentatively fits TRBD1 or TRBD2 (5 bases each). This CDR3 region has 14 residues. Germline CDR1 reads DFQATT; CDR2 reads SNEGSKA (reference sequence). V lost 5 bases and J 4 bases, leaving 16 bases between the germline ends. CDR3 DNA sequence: TGCAGTGCTCCTAGTACTAGGGGCGCAGATACGCAGTATTTT. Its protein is CSAPSTRGADTQYF.

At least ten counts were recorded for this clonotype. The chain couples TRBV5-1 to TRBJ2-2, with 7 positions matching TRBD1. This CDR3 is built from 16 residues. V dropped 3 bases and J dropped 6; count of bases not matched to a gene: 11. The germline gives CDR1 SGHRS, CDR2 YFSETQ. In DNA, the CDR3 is TGCGCCAGCAGCTCCAACCCTCGGGACAGCTCCGGGGAGCTGTTTTTT. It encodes CASSSNPRDSSGELFF.